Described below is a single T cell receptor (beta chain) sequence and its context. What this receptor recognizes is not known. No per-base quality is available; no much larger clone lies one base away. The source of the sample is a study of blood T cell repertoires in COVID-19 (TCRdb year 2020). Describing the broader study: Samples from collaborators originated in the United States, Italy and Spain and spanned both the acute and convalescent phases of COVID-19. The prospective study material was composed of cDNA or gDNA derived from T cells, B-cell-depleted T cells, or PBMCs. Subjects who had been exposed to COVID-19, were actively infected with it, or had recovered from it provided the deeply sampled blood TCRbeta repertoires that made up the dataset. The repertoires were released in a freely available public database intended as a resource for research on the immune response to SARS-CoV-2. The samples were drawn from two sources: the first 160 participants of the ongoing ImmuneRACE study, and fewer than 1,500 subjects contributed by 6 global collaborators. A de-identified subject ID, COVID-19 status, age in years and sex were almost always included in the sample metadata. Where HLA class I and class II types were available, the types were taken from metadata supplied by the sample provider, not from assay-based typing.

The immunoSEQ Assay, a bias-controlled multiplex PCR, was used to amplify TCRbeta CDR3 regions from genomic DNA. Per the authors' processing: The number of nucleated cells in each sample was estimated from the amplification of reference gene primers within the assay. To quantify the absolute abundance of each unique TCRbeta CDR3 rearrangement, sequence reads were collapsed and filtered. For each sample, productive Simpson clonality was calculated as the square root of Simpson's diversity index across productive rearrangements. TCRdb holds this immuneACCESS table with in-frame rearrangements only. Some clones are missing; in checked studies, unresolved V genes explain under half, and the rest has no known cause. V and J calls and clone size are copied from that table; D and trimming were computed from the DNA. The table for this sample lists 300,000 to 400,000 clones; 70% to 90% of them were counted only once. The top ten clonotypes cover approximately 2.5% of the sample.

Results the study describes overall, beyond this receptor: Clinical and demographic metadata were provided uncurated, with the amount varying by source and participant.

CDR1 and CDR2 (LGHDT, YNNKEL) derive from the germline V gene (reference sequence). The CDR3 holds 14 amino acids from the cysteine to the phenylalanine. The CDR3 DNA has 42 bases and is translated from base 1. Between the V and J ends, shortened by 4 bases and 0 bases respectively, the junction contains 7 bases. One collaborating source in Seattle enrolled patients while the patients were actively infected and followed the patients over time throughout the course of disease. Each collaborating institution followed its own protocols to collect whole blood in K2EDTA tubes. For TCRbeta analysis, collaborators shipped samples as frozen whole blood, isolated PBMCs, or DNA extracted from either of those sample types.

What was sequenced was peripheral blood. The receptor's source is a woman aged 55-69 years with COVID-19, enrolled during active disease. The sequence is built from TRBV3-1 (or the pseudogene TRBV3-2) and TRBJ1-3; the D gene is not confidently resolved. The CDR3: CASSPGSSGNTIYF. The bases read TGTGCCAGCAGCCCCGGTAGCTCTGGAAACACCATATATTTT.